This T cell receptor beta chain was observed in a study of glioma-infiltrating T cells. TCR alpha and beta CDR3 regions were amplified from RNA using iRepertoire nested multiplex PCR. TCRdb independently ran MiXCR on the multiplex PCR reads; one entry per CDR3 protein. The sample lists over 15,000 distinct CDR3 sequences; 55% to 70% were seen once. Germline CDR1 and CDR2: MNHNS and SASEGT. CDR3 length equals 13 residues. Between the trimmed V and J ends, which lost 3 bases and 4 bases, there was a span of 9 bases. Study results and caveats: CDR3 overlap between tissue and blood was very small. Tissue-blood divergence was below expectation in non-neoplastic patients, above in gliomas.

This clonotype was seen a few times. Its specificity is not known. This receptor was identified in a human donor with low-grade glioma or glioblastoma, undergoing nonglioma brain surgery, or in good health (not recorded which). J is TRBJ1-2 and V is TRBV6-1, with D tentatively TRBD1 (5 bases). The material sequenced was glioma tissue, nonneoplastic brain tissue, or PBMCs (not recorded which). The CDR3 nucleotides are TGTGCCAGCAGTGAGCGGGGGTTCTATGGCTACACCTTC. Translating it yields CASSERGFYGYTF.